The rows below give T cell receptor beta chains drawn from one sample of a study of T cell responses to AZD1222 COVID-19 vaccine. The repertoire was sequenced with immunoSEQ multiplex PCR; TCRdb's copy has only in-frame clones and lacks some. The data show around 100,000 clones, roughly nine tenths seen once. Sequenced here: peripheral blood, sampled on day 0 of AZD1222 vaccination. These receptors all come from an adult in good health. Both conserved end residues are part of each CDR3. Fields, in order: D gene, J gene, V gene, clone size, CDR3 DNA, CDR3 protein. D genes are given only for firm matches. Size is stated for part of the rows, as once, few or many counts, or as a class when the clone is expanded.

D: TRBD2
J: TRBJ2-2
V: TRBV6-1
size: .
DNA: TGTGCCAGCAGTGGTGGGACTAGCGCCTACACCGGGGAGCTGTTTTTT
CDR3: CASSGGTSAYTGELFF

D: .
J: TRBJ1-2
V: TRBV2
size: .
DNA: TGTGCCAGTACAGGCATCTCGGGCTACACCTTC
CDR3: CASTGISGYTF

D: TRBD1
J: TRBJ1-2
V: TRBV12-3/TRBV12-4
size: .
DNA: TGTGCCAGCACAGGGGGCCTCTATGGCTACACCTTC
CDR3: CASTGGLYGYTF

D: .
J: TRBJ1-3
V: TRBV5-6
size: .
DNA: TGTGCCAGCAGCTTGGCCTTTTCTGCGGGGCAAGGAAACACCATATATTTT
CDR3: CASSLAFSAGQGNTIYF

D: TRBD2
J: TRBJ2-2
V: TRBV5-1
size: .
DNA: TGCGCCAGCAGCCCTCCTCGAACCGGGACTAGCGGGGCCGGGGAGCTGTTTTTT
CDR3: CASSPPRTGTSGAGELFF

D: TRBD1
J: TRBJ1-1
V: TRBV6-5
size: .
DNA: TGTGCCAGCAGTAGACAGGGCTTTAACACTGAAGCTTTCTTT
CDR3: CASSRQGFNTEAFF

D: TRBD2
J: TRBJ2-1
V: TRBV3-1/TRBV3-2
size: few
DNA: TGTGCCAGCAGCCAAGTTCTTCCGAGCGGGGGGGCCGATGAGCAGTTCTTC
CDR3: CASSQVLPSGGADEQFF

D: TRBD1
J: TRBJ2-1
V: TRBV7-2
size: .
DNA: TGTGCCAGCAGCCTCGGACAGGGGTTCCCCGGTGAGCAGTTCTTC
CDR3: CASSLGQGFPGEQFF

D: .
J: TRBJ1-6
V: TRBV7-2
size: .
DNA: TGTGCCAGCAGCAAAGACGGGGGCAGTGATTCACCCCTCCACTTT
CDR3: CASSKDGGSDSPLHF

D: .
J: TRBJ1-2
V: TRBV30
size: .
DNA: TGTGCCTGGAGTAGCGGGGCTTATGGCTACACCTTC
CDR3: CAWSSGAYGYTF

D: .
J: TRBJ2-1
V: TRBV5-1
size: .
DNA: TGCGCCAGCAGCCGCCAGGTTGGGGGGAATTACAATGAGCAGTTCTTC
CDR3: CASSRQVGGNYNEQFF

D: .
J: TRBJ1-5
V: TRBV19
size: few
DNA: TGTGCCAGTAGGATACAGGTATCTCATCAGCCCCAGCATTTT
CDR3: CASRIQVSHQPQHF

D: .
J: TRBJ1-1
V: TRBV7-2
size: .
DNA: TGTGCCAGCAGCTTAGCGTTTGGCGCTGAAGCTTTCTTT
CDR3: CASSLAFGAEAFF

D: TRBD1
J: TRBJ2-3
V: TRBV7-2
size: .
DNA: TGTGCCAGCAGCTTCGCCGGGACAGGGCCAGATACGCAGTATTTT
CDR3: CASSFAGTGPDTQYF

D: .
J: TRBJ1-1
V: TRBV5-8
size: .
DNA: TGTGCCAGCAGCGTAGGTGGCAGCCTGAACACTGAAGCTTTCTTT
CDR3: CASSVGGSLNTEAFF

D: TRBD1
J: TRBJ1-1
V: TRBV7-3
size: .
DNA: TGTGCCAGCAGCTGGCCGGGACAGGGAGACACTGAAGCTTTCTTT
CDR3: CASSWPGQGDTEAFF

D: .
J: TRBJ1-6
V: TRBV27
size: .
DNA: TGTGCCAGCAGTTTACAAATTCGTCGGAACAGCCAGAGCTCCTATAATTCACCCCTCCACTTT
CDR3: CASSLQIRRNSQSSYNSPLHF

D: .
J: TRBJ1-1
V: TRBV7-8
size: .
DNA: TGTGCCAGCAGCATCCGGGACACCGGAGCTTTCTTT
CDR3: CASSIRDTGAFF

D: .
J: TRBJ2-7
V: TRBV29-1
size: .
DNA: TGCAGCGTTGATGGGGGCAGGGGAAGCTCCTACGAGCAGTACTTC
CDR3: CSVDGGRGSSYEQYF

D: .
J: TRBJ2-2
V: TRBV5-1
size: .
DNA: TGCGCCAGCAGCTTGGGGCAGCTCACCGGGGAGCTGTTTTTT
CDR3: CASSLGQLTGELFF

D: .
J: TRBJ2-4
V: TRBV28
size: .
DNA: TGTGCCAGCAACAACGACGGCGGGGTGGGAAACATTCAGTACTTC
CDR3: CASNNDGGVGNIQYF

D: .
J: TRBJ2-1
V: TRBV7-2
size: .
DNA: TGTGCCAGCAGCCCTCAGGACAATGAGCAGTTCTTC
CDR3: CASSPQDNEQFF

D: TRBD2
J: TRBJ2-2
V: TRBV6-2/TRBV6-3
size: .
DNA: TGTGCCAGCAGTGGGCTAGCGGGGGCCTCCACCGGGGAGCTGTTTTTT
CDR3: CASSGLAGASTGELFF

D: .
J: TRBJ2-5
V: TRBV19
size: once
DNA: TGTGCCAGTAGTATAGATCGGGTACAAGAGACCCAGTACTTC
CDR3: CASSIDRVQETQYF

D: .
J: TRBJ2-1
V: TRBV2
size: .
DNA: .
CDR3: CASILGGRDRGEQFF

D: .
J: TRBJ1-4
V: TRBV5-1
size: .
DNA: TGCGCCAGCAGCTTGGGAGAGTTCGCAACTAATGAAAAACTGTTTTTT
CDR3: CASSLGEFATNEKLFF

D: .
J: TRBJ1-4
V: TRBV11-2
size: .
DNA: TGTGCCAGCAGCTTGGGCAGGGCGTTACGGGAAAAACTGTTTTTT
CDR3: CASSLGRALREKLFF

D: .
J: TRBJ2-1
V: TRBV14
size: .
DNA: TGTGCCAGCAGCCGGCGAGGAGGGGTCAACAATGAGCAGTTCTTC
CDR3: CASSRRGGVNNEQFF